This paragraph covers one T cell receptor beta chain sequence. These data originate in a study of blood T cell repertoires in COVID-19. Study-wide background: Some COVID-19 samples were acute and others convalescent; all came from the United States, Italy and Spain. PBMCs, B-cell-depleted T cells, or T cells provided the cDNA or gDNA that made up the material.

The CDR3 covers 16 residues. V dropped 4 bases and J dropped 0 bases, with 16 bases sitting between them. Per the germline V gene, CDR1 is SGHTS and CDR2 is YDEGEE. How the authors handled the data: Amplified reference gene primers provided the basis for estimating nucleated cell counts. The data were produced by immunoSEQ multiplex PCR, yet TCRdb's version contains in-frame clones alone and is incomplete. The DNA gave D and trimming, while V, J and clone size come from that table. The repertoire holds around 270,000 clones, with around 87% as singletons. This rearrangement joins TRBV5-8 to TRBJ1-1, with D hard to call. The sequence was obtained from a woman aged 45-59 years with acute or convalescent COVID-19. The specimen sequenced was peripheral blood. The CDR3 nucleotides are TGTGCCAGCAGCCGGGAGTGGGGAAGGGTGAACACTGAAGCTTTCTTT. Its translation: CASSREWGRVNTEAFF.